The 27 T cell receptor beta chains listed next were all sequenced from one sample in a study of OX40 agonist ivuxolimab in advanced cancers. Some clones are missing from TCRdb's copy, which holds only in-frame ones; the method was immunoSEQ multiplex PCR. Found here are 60,000 to 80,000 clones, roughly 89% of them singletons; the top ten hold around 8.2%. Sequencing was performed on CD4+ or CD8+ T cells sorted from blood, taken in a trial of the OX40 agonist ivuxolimab. The receptors were gathered from an adult with an advanced solid tumor such as melanoma, head and neck, liver or kidney cancer.

The V and J genes are TRBV9 and TRBJ1-6, with D possibly matching TRBD1 (6 bases). Looked up from germline, CDR1 is SGDLS and CDR2 is YYNGEE. This CDR3 is built from 15 residues. Deletions cut 0 bases from V and 6 bases from J, with 10 bases between. CDR3 loop: CASSVAGASNSPLHF. The CDR3 coding sequence is TGTGCCAGCAGCGTAGCGGGGGCTTCTAATTCACCCCTCCACTTT.

The V gene is TRBV2, the J gene TRBJ1-1; D uncertain. CDR1 is SNHLY and CDR2 is FYNNEI in the germline V gene. Trimming took 7 bases from V and 2 from J, leaving 8 bases between them. The CDR3 has 12 amino acids. CDR3 region: CASNKANTEAFF. CDR3 DNA sequence: TGTGCCAGCAACAAGGCAAACACTGAAGCTTTCTTT.

This clone appeared many times. The V call is TRBV5-1, the J call TRBJ1-3; unclear D gene. V was pared by 2 bases and J by 2 bases, with 8 bases between. From germline, CDR1 is SGHRS and CDR2 YFSETQ. The CDR3 spans 14 residues. CDR3 coding DNA: TGCGCCAGCAGCTTACTTGGTACTGGAAACACCATATATTTT. This encodes CASSLLGTGNTIYF.

V and J are TRBV19 and TRBJ2-2; D assignment may be TRBD1 or TRBD2 (5 bases each). The germline CDR1 and CDR2 sequences are LNHDA and SQIVND (reference sequence). V was trimmed by 6 bases and J by 5 bases, leaving 19 bases between them. The CDR3 runs to 16 residues. DNA for the CDR3: TGTGCCAGTAGCGCATCCCGGGACCTCGGTACCGGGGAGCTGTTTTTT. Its translation is CASSASRDLGTGELFF.

The chain recombines TRBV10-3 with TRBJ2-7; 8 bases align to TRBD1. After removal of 6 bases from V and 1 base from J, the junction contained 8 bases not matched to a gene. The length of the CDR3 is 15 residues. Germline CDR1 reads ENHRY; CDR2 reads SYGVKD. The CDR3 nucleotides read TGTGCCATCAGAGACCACAGGGGGGTATCCTACGAGCAGTACTTC. Amino acid sequence: CAIRDHRGVSYEQYF.

The genes are TRBV28 and TRBJ1-2, with TRBD1 identical over 8 bases. This CDR3 is 14 amino acids long. The germline V gene has CDR1 MDHEN and CDR2 SYDVKM. V shed 6 bases and J 7 bases; nucleotides not matched to a gene: 10. Here the CDR3 reads CASSKQGVGSGYTF. The DNA for the CDR3 is TGTGCCAGCAGCAAACAGGGGGTCGGGTCTGGCTACACCTTC.

The rearrangement links TRBV18 to TRBJ1-2; 7 nucleotides match TRBD1. Germline V CDR1 and CDR2: KGHSH, LQKENI. J lost 7 bases, V lost 3 bases, and 11 bases had no gene match. CDR3 length: 15 amino acids. The CDR3 spells CASSPATGKSGGYTF. The CDR3 DNA is TGTGCCAGCTCACCTGCGACAGGGAAGTCAGGTGGCTACACCTTC.

The chain joins TRBV2 to TRBJ2-5; D is possibly TRBD2 (5 bases). Germline CDR1 reads SNHLY; CDR2 reads FYNNEI. The CDR3 contains 14 residues. V was shortened by 1 base and J by 5 bases, with 11 bases between the two germline ends. The CDR3 bases are TGTGCCAGCAGTGAAGGTGGAGGTTGGGAGACCCAGTACTTC. Translation: CASSEGGGWETQYF.

The chain recombines TRBV5-1 with TRBJ2-6; no firm D call. V lost 0 bases to trimming and J lost 2 bases, with 0 bases between them. Germline V gene sequence: CDR1 SGHRS, CDR2 YFSETQ. The CDR3 runs to 13 residues. CDR3 region: CASSLAGANVLTF. The CDR3 DNA is TGCGCCAGCAGCTTGGCTGGGGCCAACGTCCTGACTTTC. The complete variable domain, with remaining parts taken from reference TRBV5-1 and TRBJ2-6, reads KAGVTQTPRYLIKTRGQQVTLSCSPISGHRSVSWYQQTPGQGLQFLFEYFSETQRNKGNFPGRFSGRQFSNSRSEMNVSTLELGDSALYLCASSLAGANVLTFGAGSRLTVL.

The chain carries TRBV18 and TRBJ2-1; D is perhaps TRBD1 (5 bases). CDR3 length: 16 amino acids. Germline V gives CDR1 KGHSH, CDR2 LQKENI. V was cut by 0 bases and J by 7 bases, with 16 bases left in between. Written as DNA, the CDR3 is TGTGCCAGCTCACCACCGGAAAGGGGAATGGGTAATGAGCAGTTCTTC. This sequence encodes CASSPPERGMGNEQFF.

A note on this clone: At the DNA level, this CDR3 is encoded by other sequences in the same sample as well. The V and J genes are TRBV5-4 and TRBJ1-1; 7 positions match TRBD1. V shed 3 bases and J 1 base; nucleotides not matched to a gene: 3. The CDR3 runs to 14 residues. Germline CDR1 and CDR2: SGHNT and YYREEE (reference sequence). The CDR3 DNA reads as TGTGCCAGCAGCTCTCAGGGGGGGAACACTGAAGCTTTCTTT. It translates to CASSSQGGNTEAFF.

The chain couples TRBV15 to TRBJ2-5; 10 nucleotides align to TRBD1. Per the germline V gene, CDR1 is LNHNV and CDR2 is YYDKDF (reference sequence). The CDR3 has 17 amino acids. V gave up 2 bases and J gave up 1 base; unmatched junction bases: 7. The CDR3, as DNA: TGTGCCACCAGCAGACGCTACCGGGACAGGGGCCAAGAGACCCAGTACTTC. Translating it yields CATSRRYRDRGQETQYF.

This chain links TRBV6-6 with TRBJ1-5; D is unresolved. Germline V gene lookup returns CDR1 MNHNY and CDR2 SVGAGI (reference sequence). This CDR3 is 14 amino acids long. V was shortened by 6 bases and J by 7 bases, with 16 bases between the two germline ends. CDR3 in DNA: TGTGCCAGCAGGCCCCCCCAGCTAAGCCAGCCCCAGCATTTT. It codes for CASRPPQLSQPQHF.

The rearrangement uses TRBV28 and TRBJ2-7; the match to TRBD1 covers 9 bases. CDR3 length equals 17 residues. CDR1 and CDR2 (germline): MDHEN, SYDVKM. V was pared by 5 bases and J by 2 bases, with 13 bases of the junction left unmatched. CDR3 DNA: TGTGCCAGCAGTCCTCTGATGGGACAGGGCAATGCCTACGAGCAGTACTTC. Translating gives CASSPLMGQGNAYEQYF.

The CDR3 sequence is CAWTLAGEKLFF. The CDR3 DNA follows: TGTGCCTGGACTCTGGCCGGGGAAAAACTGTTTTTT. The V and J genes are TRBV30 and TRBJ1-4; no firm D call. Trimming pared 4 bases from V and 8 bases from J, leaving 11 bases between. The CDR3 runs 12 residues. Looked up from germline, CDR1 is GTSNPN and CDR2 is SVGIG (reference sequence).

The rearrangement joins TRBV5-8 to TRBJ1-4; 7 bases are a match to TRBD1. Germline V gene lookup returns CDR1 SGHTS and CDR2 YDEGEE. The V and J ends lost 5 bases and 0 bases, in that order; junction bases with no gene match: 1. The CDR3 sequence is 14 residues long. The CDR3 DNA follows: TGTGCCAGCAGTACAGGGGCAACTAATGAAAAACTGTTTTTT. This sequence encodes CASSTGATNEKLFF. Full variable domain (remainder filled in from reference TRBV5-8 and TRBJ1-4): EAGVTQSPTHLIKTRGQQATLRCSPISGHTSVYWYQQALGLGLQFLLWYDEGEERNRGNFPPRFSGRQFPNYSSELNVNALELEDSALYLCASSTGATNEKLFFGSGTQLSVL.

This chain links TRBV2 with TRBJ2-1, with D maybe TRBD1 (6 bases). CDR3 length: 13 amino acids. V lost 5 bases to trimming and J lost 7 bases, with 12 bases between them. Germline CDR1 is SNHLY and CDR2 is FYNNEI. Here the CDR3 DNA reads TGTGCCAGCAGTTGGGGGCAGTGGAATGAGCAGTTCTTC. The encoded protein is CASSWGQWNEQFF. The complete variable domain, with remaining parts taken from reference TRBV2 and TRBJ2-1, reads EPEVTQTPSHQVTQMGQEVILRCVPISNHLYFYWYRQILGQKVEFLVSFYNNEISEKSEIFDDQFSVERPDGSNFTLKIRSTKLEDSAMYFCASSWGQWNEQFFGPGTRLTVL.

This chain connects TRBV7-2 to TRBJ2-4, with D perhaps TRBD1 or TRBD2 (6 bases each). Germline V gives CDR1 SGHTA, CDR2 FQGNSA. This CDR3 has 13 residues. Trimming stripped 8 bases from V and 5 bases from J, with 13 bases between. DNA of the CDR3: TGTGCCAGCGGCGGGACAATTGAAAACATTCAGTACTTC. Protein product: CASGGTIENIQYF.

The chain couples TRBV5-1 to TRBJ1-6; 8 nucleotides line up with TRBD1. This CDR3 has 17 residues. V shed 2 bases and J 7 bases; nucleotides not matched to a gene: 11. Germline-derived CDR1 and CDR2 are SGHRS and YFSETQ. Here the CDR3 DNA reads TGCGCCAGCAGCTTTGGACAGGGAAAAAGAGAGAATTCACCCCTCCACTTT. Its translation: CASSFGQGKRENSPLHF.

The chain uses TRBV4-1 and TRBJ1-2; a weak D match, TRBD1 (5 bases). The CDR3 covers 13 residues. CDR1 is MGHRA, CDR2 YSYEKL, per germline. Deletions cut 6 bases from V and 7 bases from J, with 15 bases between. The CDR3 is CASRTQGRSGYTF. The CDR3 coding sequence is TGCGCCAGCAGAACGCAGGGTCGGAGTGGCTACACCTTC.

The rearrangement links TRBV30 to TRBJ1-4; possibly TRBD1 for D (5 bases). Germline V CDR1 and CDR2: GTSNPN, SVGIG (reference sequence). Trimming stripped 4 bases from V and 1 base from J, with 16 bases between. This CDR3 comprises 16 residues. CDR3 residues: CAWKAPGGGTNEKLFF. The CDR3 DNA is TGTGCCTGGAAGGCCCCGGGGGGAGGAACTAATGAAAAACTGTTTTTT. Using reference TRBV30 and TRBJ1-4 for the parts outside the CDR3, the full variable domain is SQTIHQWPATLVQPVGSPLSLECTVEGTSNPNLYWYRQAAGRGLQLLFYSVGIGQISSEVPQNLSASRPQDRQFILSSKKLLLSDSGFYLCAWKAPGGGTNEKLFFGSGTQLSVL.

This clone was counted once. V is TRBV4-1 and J is TRBJ2-5; D unclear. The DNA matches TRBJ2-7 better at its end, which makes the J call doubtful. CDR3 size: 16 residues. The germline V gene encodes CDR1 MGHRA and CDR2 YSYEKL. As DNA, the CDR3 is TGCGCCAGCAGCCTAGGATCCGAGACTTTCACCTACGAGCAGTACTTC. Encoded protein: CASSLGSETFTYEQYF.

The chain is built from TRBV5-1 and TRBJ2-7; 9 bases align to TRBD1. The CDR3 runs to 14 residues. Germline V gives CDR1 SGHRS, CDR2 YFSETQ. V gave up 3 bases and J gave up 4 bases; unmatched junction bases: 5. The CDR3 coding sequence is TGCGCCAGCAGCTACGGGACAGGGAAATACGAGCAGTACTTC. Amino acids: CASSYGTGKYEQYF.

This chain uses TRBV5-1 with TRBJ1-3; D is unresolved. The CDR3 totals 16 residues. Trimming removed 4 bases at V and 2 bases at J, with 16 bases between. Germline-derived CDR1 and CDR2 are SGHRS and YFSETQ. The CDR3 protein is CASSPDALITGNTIYF. CDR3 nucleotides: TGCGCCAGCAGCCCGGACGCTTTGATAACTGGAAACACCATATATTTT.

The chain employs TRBV19 and TRBJ1-4; 8 positions agree with TRBD1. Per germline, CDR1 LNHDA and CDR2 SQIVND (reference sequence). The ends lost 3 bases at V and 4 bases at J; junction bases unmatched: 7. The CDR3 runs 16 residues. The CDR3 loop reads CASSIPRTGNNEKLFF. As DNA, the CDR3 is TGTGCCAGTAGTATCCCCCGGACAGGGAATAATGAAAAACTGTTTTTT.

The rearrangement uses TRBV27 and TRBJ1-4, with 12 bases identical to TRBD1. CDR1 MNHEY and CDR2 SMNVEV come from the germline V gene (reference sequence). The ends lost 3 bases at V and 7 bases at J; junction bases unmatched: 12. The CDR3 is 18 residues long. The CDR3 loop reads CASSLTPGQGAYSEKLFF. The CDR3, as DNA: TGTGCCAGCAGTTTGACTCCGGGACAGGGGGCCTATAGTGAAAAACTGTTTTTT. Full variable domain (outside the CDR3, taken from reference TRBV27 and TRBJ1-4): EAQVTQNPRYLITVTGKKLTVTCSQNMNHEYMSWYRQDPGLGLRQIYYSMNVEVTDKGDVPEGYKVSRKEKRNFPLILESPSPNQTSLYFCASSLTPGQGAYSEKLFFGSGTQLSVL.

This clone has a handful of counts. V and J are TRBV9 and TRBJ1-1, with D unresolved. Germline V gene sequence: CDR1 SGDLS, CDR2 YYNGEE. The CDR3 runs to 14 residues. Trimming shortened V by 1 base and J by 3 bases, and 10 bases separated the two germline ends. CDR3 region: CASSVQSLDTEAFF. Here the CDR3 DNA reads TGTGCCAGCAGCGTACAGTCCCTGGACACTGAAGCTTTCTTT. The whole variable domain, remainder taken from reference TRBV9 and TRBJ1-1, is DSGVTQTPKHLITATGQRVTLRCSPRSGDLSVYWYQQSLDQGLQFLIQYYNGEERAKGNILERFSAQQFPDLHSELNLSSLELGDSALYFCASSVQSLDTEAFFGQGTRLTVV.